This TCR beta chain came from a study of post-analysis software for immune sequencing data. Included in the TCR beta cDNA libraries were unique molecular identifiers. Yield was roughly 0.5 million cDNA molecules from approximately 0.95 to 9.8 million T cells. TCRdb re-called the PCR reads with MiXCR, one entry per CDR3 protein. Of 450,000 or so distinct CDR3 sequences in the sample, nearly 45% were seen once. Whole-study findings and limits: Same-batch samples co-clustered strongly by F measure. Patients with multiple sclerosis recorded significantly lower normalized Chao1 diversity than controls, the study found.

On this clonotype itself: Antigen unknown.

The sequence came from a girl aged 10 to 17 with multiple sclerosis. The sample comprised blood.

Written as DNA, the CDR3 is TGTGCCAGCAGCGAGTCCGACAGGGGCCATGGCTACACCTTC. Its translation: CASSESDRGHGYTF. The rearrangement links TRBV9 to TRBJ1-2, with 8 nucleotides matching TRBD1. CDR1 is SGDLS, CDR2 YYNGEE, per germline. After removal of 3 bases from V and 6 bases from J, the junction contained 7 bases not matched to a gene. This CDR3 comprises 14 residues.